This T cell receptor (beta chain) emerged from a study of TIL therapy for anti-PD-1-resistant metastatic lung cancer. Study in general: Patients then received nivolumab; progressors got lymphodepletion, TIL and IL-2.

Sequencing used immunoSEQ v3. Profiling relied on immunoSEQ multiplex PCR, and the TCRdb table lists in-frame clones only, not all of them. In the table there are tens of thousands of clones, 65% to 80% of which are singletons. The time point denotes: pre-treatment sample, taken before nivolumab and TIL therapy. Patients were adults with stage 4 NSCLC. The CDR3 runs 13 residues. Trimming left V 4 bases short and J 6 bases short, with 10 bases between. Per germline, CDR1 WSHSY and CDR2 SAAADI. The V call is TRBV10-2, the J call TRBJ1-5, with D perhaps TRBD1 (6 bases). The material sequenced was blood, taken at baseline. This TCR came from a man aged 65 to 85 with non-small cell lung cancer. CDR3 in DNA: TGCGCCAGCAGTGGAGGGGGGCTTCAGCCCCAGCATTTT. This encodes CASSGGGLQPQHF.